The source of this TCR beta chain is a study of shared clonotypes between healthy human individuals. CD45RO-negative cells were positively selected for CCR7, leaving out terminally differentiated effector memory CD45RA+ cells. A word on this clone: As yet, its antigen is unknown.

Study-level findings and limits: On the whole, naive subsets had larger estimated richness than memory subsets had.

Germline CDR1 reads MGHRA; CDR2 reads YSYEKL. This CDR3 is built from 10 residues. Trimming stripped 8 bases from V and 3 bases from J, with 5 bases between. In the original processing: With immunoSEQ giving junction-only sequences and no quality scores, filtering differed. TCRdb's copy holds only in-frame clones and misses some; the assay was immunoSEQ multiplex PCR. V and J calls and clone size are those listed in that table; D and trimming were worked out from the DNA. The sample has about 2.1 million clones; just over 90% are singletons. The rearrangement links TRBV4-1 to TRBJ2-7; the D is unclear. This receptor was obtained from a man younger than 30 in good health. Some clones in this sample may be carry-over from other donors' samples. Specimen: naive CD8+ T cells from PBMCs. CDR3 in amino acids: CASGNYEQYF. CDR3 sequence (DNA): TGCGCCAGCGGGAACTACGAGCAGTACTTC.